This T cell receptor (beta chain) was recorded in a study of T cells after yellow fever vaccination. Study outcomes and limitations: The secondary response peaked faster, at day 5 versus 15, but was weaker.

This clonotype was seen more than once but under ten times. The target antigen is unknown. CDR3 length: 13 residues. Trimming pared 4 bases from V and 5 bases from J, leaving 6 bases between. Each CDR3 protein gets one entry after TCRdb re-called the 5' RACE reads with MiXCR. Seen here are about 170,000 distinct CDR3 sequences, approximately 6.2% observed once, and the top ten hold just under 3%. Here the sequenced sample was CD4+ T cells sorted from PBMCs, taken on the day of the first yellow fever vaccination. The clonotype was recovered from a man in his late teens or twenties who received the YFV17D yellow fever vaccine. V usage is TRBV12-3 or TRBV12-4 and J usage is TRBJ1-6; possible D gene TRBD1, 6 bases. The CDR3 DNA reads as TGTGCCAGCAGTTACAGGGATAATTCACCCCTCCACTTT. This sequence encodes CASSYRDNSPLHF.